This T cell receptor beta chain was recovered during a study of vaccination and CD4 T cells after COVID-19. As to this clonotype: Its antigen remains unidentified.

The CDR3 spans 18 residues. Trimming removed 1 base from V and 1 base from J; junction bases left unmatched: 2. Germline V lookup: CDR1 SGHVS, CDR2 FNYEAQ. Treatment in this sample: approximately 9-day PBMC culture with coronavirus spike peptide pools or control peptides (ViraFEST assay). Cultured CD4+ T cell DNA was sequenced using the Oncomine TCR Beta short-read assay. TCRdb reanalysed the PCR reads using MiXCR and keeps one entry per CDR3 protein. Found here are approximately 10,000 distinct CDR3 sequences, 50% to 60% of them singletons; the top ten hold 7.3%. The TCR was taken from a human donor who had recovered from COVID-19. The sample comprised CD4+ T cells from blood, cultured in vitro. V is TRBV7-6 and J is TRBJ2-6; TRBD1 matches 12 bases. The chain's CDR3 is CASSLGGQGASGANVLTF. CDR3 nucleotides: TGTGCCAGCAGCTTAGGGGGACAGGGGGCTTCTGGGGCCAACGTCCTGACTTTC.